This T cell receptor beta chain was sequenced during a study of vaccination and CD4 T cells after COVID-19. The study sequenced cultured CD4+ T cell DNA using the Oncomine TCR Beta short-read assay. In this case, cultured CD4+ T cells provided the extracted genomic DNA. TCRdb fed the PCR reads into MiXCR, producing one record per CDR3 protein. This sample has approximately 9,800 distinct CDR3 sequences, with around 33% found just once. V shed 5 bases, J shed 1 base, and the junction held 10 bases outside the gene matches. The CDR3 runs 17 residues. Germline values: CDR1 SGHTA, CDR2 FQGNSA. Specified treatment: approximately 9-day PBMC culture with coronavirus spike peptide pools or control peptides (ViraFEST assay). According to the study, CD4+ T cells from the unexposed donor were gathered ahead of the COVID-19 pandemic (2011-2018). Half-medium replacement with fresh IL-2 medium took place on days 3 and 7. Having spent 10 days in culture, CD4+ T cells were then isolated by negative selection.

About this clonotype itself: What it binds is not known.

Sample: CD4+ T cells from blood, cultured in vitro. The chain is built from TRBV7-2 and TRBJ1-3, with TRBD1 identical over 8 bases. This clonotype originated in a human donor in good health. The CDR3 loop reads CASSPRQGILSGNTIYF. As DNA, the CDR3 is TGTGCCAGCAGCCCGAGACAGGGGATATTATCTGGAAACACCATATATTTT.